This passage covers 17 T cell receptor beta chains from one sample sequenced in a study of T cell repertoires in cytomegalovirus infection. MiXCR, applied by TCRdb to the reads, yields one record per CDR3 protein. The sample contains 650,000 to 900,000 distinct CDR3 sequences, about 27% of which appear only once. No antigen has been assigned to these receptors. The sample in question was cultured CD8+ T cells from PBMCs, obtained from culture after CMV antigen stimulation. All receptors come from a human donor in good health (CMV status not recorded). Some clones in this sample may be carry-over from other donors' samples.

The V gene is TRBV7-9, the J gene TRBJ2-5; 12 bases line up with TRBD2. V trimming: 3 bases; J trimming: 4 bases; junction bases outside the gene matches: 6. CDR1 is SEHNR and CDR2 is FQNEAQ in the germline V gene (reference sequence). CDR3 length equals 16 residues. CDR3 sequence: CASSFPSGGARETQYF. In nucleotides, the CDR3 is TGTGCCAGCAGCTTCCCTAGCGGGGGGGCCAGAGAGACCCAGTACTTC.

This clonotype has only a few counts. The chain combines TRBV27 with TRBJ2-7, with TRBD1 matching over 9 bases. Germline CDR1 is MNHEY and CDR2 is SMNVEV (reference sequence). V lost 6 bases, J lost 1 base, and 4 bases stayed unmatched. This CDR3 spans 14 amino acids. The CDR3 sequence: CASRDRGYSYEQYF. In nucleotides, the CDR3 is TGTGCCAGCAGAGACAGGGGGTATTCCTACGAGCAGTACTTC.

Many counts were recorded for this clonotype. The CDR3 reads CASSIGTSPSQFF. The CDR3 bases are TGTGCCAGCAGTATTGGGACTAGCCCCTCGCAGTTCTTC. The gene calls are TRBV27 and TRBJ2-1; 9 nucleotides align to TRBD2. The germline V gene encodes CDR1 MNHEY and CDR2 SMNVEV (reference sequence). The V gene end was trimmed by 5 bases and the J gene end by 12 bases; junction bases not matched to a gene: 8. CDR3 length: 13 residues.

Concerning this clonotype: The junction departs from the called germline gene at one end, perhaps through a read error. This rearrangement joins TRBV7-6 to TRBJ2-5; 7 nucleotides align to TRBD2. Germline CDR1 is SGHVS and CDR2 is FNYEAQ. CDR3 size: 16 residues. The CDR3 nucleotides read TGTGCTAGCAGCTCAGGAGGGGCTAGCGGACGAGAGACCCAGTACTTC. It translates to CASSSGGASGRETQYF.

This clonotype appeared a few times. CDR3 in amino acids: CASSLSQPGTAYEQYV. In DNA form, the CDR3 reads TGTGCCAGCAGTTTATCACAACCCGGGACAGCCTACGAGCAGTACGTC. V and J are TRBV27 and TRBJ2-7; 7 bases align to TRBD1. Germline CDR1 reads MNHEY; CDR2 reads SMNVEV (reference sequence). The CDR3 extends over 16 amino acids. J lost 2 bases, V lost 0 bases, and 7 bases had no gene match.

The sample holds a few counts of this clonotype. The CDR3 DNA reads as TGTGCCAGCAGCTTATTCCCGGGCGGGGAATTTAGCTCCTACAATGAGCAGTTCTTC. Residues: CASSLFPGGEFSSYNEQFF. This sequence joins TRBV11-1 and TRBJ2-1; a weak D match, TRBD2 (6 bases). Germline V CDR1 and CDR2: SGHAT, FQDESV (reference sequence). The CDR3 covers 19 residues. Deletions cut 2 bases from V and 0 bases from J, with 20 bases between.

This clonotype was detected once. The chain joins TRBV18 to TRBJ2-1; the D is unclear. V was pared by 0 bases and J by 7 bases, with 13 bases between. CDR1 is KGHSH and CDR2 is LQKENI in the germline V gene. CDR3 length: 15 amino acids. The CDR3 bases are TGTGCCAGCTCACCACCGGGTCCTCGTCGGAATGAGCAGTTCTTC. Translated, it gives CASSPPGPRRNEQFF.

The table lists this clonotype with a few counts. The V call is TRBV4-3, the J call TRBJ2-1; D perhaps matches TRBD2 (5 bases). The V gene lost 1 base and the J gene lost 6 bases, with 22 bases spanning the gap. The CDR3 is 18 residues long. The V gene's germline CDR1 is LGHNA and CDR2 YSLEER. The CDR3 region is CASSQASGSSSKRNEQFF. CDR3 nucleotides: TGCGCCAGCAGCCAAGCTTCTGGGTCTAGCTCGAAACGCAATGAGCAGTTCTTC.

Only a few counts were recorded for this clonotype. The J gene is TRBJ1-6, the V gene TRBV6-2 or TRBV6-3; unclear D gene. The CDR3 runs to 17 residues. Germline CDR1 and CDR2: MNHEY and SVGEGT. V shed 2 bases and J shed 0 bases, with 11 bases lying between them. The CDR3 DNA reads TGTGCCAGCAGTTACGACGTCGCCAGCTCCTATAATTCACCCCTCCACTTT. It codes for CASSYDVASSYNSPLHF.

This clonotype has only a few counts. V usage is TRBV6-1 and J usage is TRBJ2-2; possible D gene TRBD1, 6 bases. This CDR3 has 15 residues. The V and J ends lost 5 bases and 5 bases respectively, with 15 bases between them. Germline V gene lookup returns CDR1 MNHNS and CDR2 SASEGT. CDR3 coding DNA: TGTGCCAGCAGTCCACAGGGTGGGGGTACCGGGGAGCTGTTTTTT. The encoded protein is CASSPQGGGTGELFF.

This clonotype turned up a few times. The chain joins TRBV12-5 to TRBJ2-7, with D tentatively TRBD2 (6 bases). CDR3 length equals 13 residues. Germline V gene lookup returns CDR1 LGHNT and CDR2 FRNRAP. V was pared by 7 bases and J by 4 bases, with 14 bases between. The CDR3 here is CASALLRDYEQYF. For the CDR3, the DNA is TGTGCTAGTGCTCTTTTGCGGGATTACGAGCAGTACTTC.

The V call is TRBV9, the J call TRBJ2-3, with D possibly matching TRBD2 (6 bases). Trimming cost V 4 bases and J 5 bases, with 17 bases left between them. The CDR3 loop spans 15 amino acids. From germline, CDR1 is SGDLS and CDR2 YYNGEE. CDR3 nucleotides: TGTGCCAGCAGCCAATGGGGCGGGATAAAAGATACGCAGTATTTT. Residues: CASSQWGGIKDTQYF.

The CDR3 region is CASSYSSGWLYEQYF. The CDR3 region has the DNA TGTGCCAGCAGTTACTCTAGTGGGTGGCTCTACGAGCAGTACTTC. The V call is TRBV6-5, the J call TRBJ2-7; no firm D call. This CDR3 contains 15 residues. Trimming removed 0 bases at V and 3 bases at J, with 12 bases between. The V gene's germline CDR1 is MNHEY and CDR2 SVGAGI.

The chain has TRBV11-1 and TRBJ2-3, with 11 bases fitting TRBD2. There are 16 residues in the CDR3. In germline, CDR1 is SGHAT, CDR2 FQDESV (reference sequence). The V and J ends lost 2 bases and 2 bases, in that order; junction bases with no gene match: 3. The CDR3 loop is CASSLRLAGITDTQYF. The CDR3 DNA sequence: TGTGCCAGCAGCTTACGACTAGCGGGGATCACAGATACGCAGTATTTT.

A word on this clonotype: A much larger clone lies one base from this, so it may be a read error. The gene calls are TRBV7-6 and TRBJ2-7; TRBD1 is a possible D gene (5 bases). Germline values: CDR1 SGHVS, CDR2 FNYEAQ. Trimming pared 5 bases from V and 4 bases from J, leaving 15 bases between. This CDR3 has 14 residues. The CDR3, as DNA: TGTGCCAGCAGCCTAGACAGCACGATTTACGAGCAGTACTTC. It codes for CASSLDSTIYEQYF.

The V and J genes are TRBV7-6 and TRBJ1-5; D is uncertain. V was shortened by 5 bases and J by 0 bases, with 17 bases between the two germline ends. Germline values: CDR1 SGHVS, CDR2 FNYEAQ. The CDR3 contains 17 residues. The CDR3 DNA follows: TGTGCCAGCAGCCCCCGCCCGGCAGAATATAGCAATCAGCCCCAGCATTTT. Its translation is CASSPRPAEYSNQPQHF.

The CDR3 here is CAISDRADQSTGELFF. CDR3 nucleotide sequence: TGTGCCATCAGTGATCGGGCAGACCAAAGCACCGGGGAGCTGTTTTTT. V is TRBV10-3 and J is TRBJ2-2, with unresolved D. The CDR3 spans 16 residues. Germline V lookup: CDR1 ENHRY, CDR2 SYGVKD. Trimming pared 3 bases from V and 4 bases from J, leaving 15 bases between.